These 22 T cell receptor beta chains were all obtained from the same sample, sequenced in a study of cytomegalovirus exposure and HLA in healthy donors. Primers for the PCR totalled 60 Vbeta and 13 Jbeta. Method: immunoSEQ multiplex PCR; TCRdb's copy keeps in-frame clones and lacks some. Of over 90,000 clones listed, 76% were seen once; the top ten hold under 13%. Source material: PBMCs. These receptor sequences come from a woman between 18 and 30 years old in good health and CMV-seropositive.

The V call is TRBV29-1, the J call TRBJ1-1, with a tentative D call TRBD1 (6 bases). Trimming shortened V by 1 base and J by 5 bases, and 17 bases separated the two germline ends. CDR3 length: 15 residues. The germline CDR1 and CDR2 sequences are SQVTM and ANQGSEA. In DNA form, the CDR3 reads TGCAGCGTTGAAGGCGGGCAGGGGAAGGGAACTGAAGCTTTCTTT. It yields the protein CSVEGGQGKGTEAFF.

V and J are TRBV4-3 and TRBJ1-2; unclear D gene. V was trimmed by 0 bases and J by 2 bases, leaving 13 bases between them. Germline CDR1 is LGHNA and CDR2 is YSLEER. The CDR3 runs 16 residues. The CDR3 reads CASSQDPRVVNYGYTF. CDR3 in DNA: TGCGCCAGCAGCCAAGATCCCCGAGTCGTAAACTATGGCTACACCTTC.

V is TRBV30 and J is TRBJ2-5; 14 bases map to TRBD2. CDR3 size: 15 residues. V shed 1 base, J shed 5 bases, and the junction held 3 bases outside the gene matches. The germline V gene has CDR1 GTSNPN and CDR2 SVGIG (reference sequence). The CDR3 nucleotides are TGTGCCTGGAGTGGGACTAGCGGGAGGCGGGAGACCCAGTACTTC. The encoded protein is CAWSGTSGRRETQYF.

The CDR3 here is CASSLALQVEDPEAFF. CDR3 nucleotide sequence: TGTGCCAGCAGCTTAGCCCTACAGGTAGAAGATCCTGAAGCTTTCTTT. V and J are TRBV11-2 and TRBJ1-1; D possibly corresponds to TRBD1 (5 bases). From germline, CDR1 is SGHAT and CDR2 FQNNGV. Trimming stripped 1 base from V and 6 bases from J, with 18 bases between. The CDR3 sequence is 16 residues long.

This clone was counted only a few times. The chain links TRBV2 to TRBJ2-2, with 10 bases that match TRBD2. Trimming took 9 bases from V and 1 from J; bases not matched to a gene: 2. The CDR3 consists of 14 residues. The germline gives CDR1 SNHLY, CDR2 FYNNEI. In DNA, the CDR3 is TGTGCCAGGGGGACTAGCGTGAACACCGGGGAGCTGTTTTTT. This sequence encodes CARGTSVNTGELFF.

The CDR3 loop is CASSITGAYEQYF. For the CDR3, the DNA is TGTGCCAGCAGCATTACCGGGGCCTACGAGCAGTACTTC. This sequence joins TRBV7-9 and TRBJ2-7, with a weak D call TRBD2 (5 bases). V was cut by 5 bases and J by 2 bases, with 10 bases left in between. There are 13 residues in the CDR3. Germline V gene lookup returns CDR1 SEHNR and CDR2 FQNEAQ (reference sequence).

The chain employs TRBV27 and TRBJ2-3; D is perhaps TRBD2 (5 bases). The CDR3 extends over 17 amino acids. The germline CDR1 and CDR2 sequences are MNHEY and SMNVEV (reference sequence). Trimming pared 5 bases from V and 6 bases from J, leaving 24 bases between. The CDR3 bases are TGTGCCAGCAGTGGGTCGGACTTAATCTGGCAGCTGGATACGCAGTATTTT. Its protein is CASSGSDLIWQLDTQYF.

The chain joins TRBV4-2 to TRBJ2-5, with a tentative D call TRBD1 (5 bases). Germline CDR1 reads LGHNA; CDR2 reads YNFKEQ. CDR3 length equals 16 residues. Trimming took off 1 base at V and 3 bases at J, with 15 bases between the two ends. The CDR3 region is CASSQGAMGPKETQYF. In nucleotides, the CDR3 is TGTGCCAGCAGCCAAGGGGCTATGGGGCCTAAAGAGACCCAGTACTTC.

The chain employs TRBV7-8 and TRBJ2-7; unclear D gene. V shed 4 bases and J shed 5 bases, with 6 bases lying between them. The germline gives CDR1 SGHVS, CDR2 FQNEAQ. The CDR3 contains 11 residues. The CDR3 region has the DNA TGTGCCAGCAGCTCCTACCACGAGCAGTACTTC. This codes for CASSSYHEQYF.

This clone was observed once. The rearrangement uses TRBV10-3 and TRBJ1-4; D is possibly TRBD1 (5 bases). Germline CDR1 ENHRY, CDR2 SYGVKD. This CDR3 has 13 amino acids. V lost 6 bases and J 5 bases, leaving 10 bases between the germline ends. The CDR3 reads CAIRPGLNEKLFF. The CDR3 DNA reads TGTGCCATCAGACCGGGACTAAATGAAAAACTGTTTTTT.

This clone occurred a few times. V usage is TRBV25-1 and J usage is TRBJ1-1; a possible D gene is TRBD1 (5 bases). Trimming stripped 4 bases from V and 4 bases from J, with 10 bases between. Germline lookup yields CDR1 MGHDK and CDR2 SYGVNS. The CDR3 is made up of 13 amino acids. For the CDR3, the DNA is TGTGCCAGCAGTGCTAGGGGATTCACTGAAGCTTTCTTT. Protein: CASSARGFTEAFF.

The chain couples TRBV5-4 to TRBJ2-3, with a weak D call TRBD2 (6 bases). In germline, CDR1 is SGHNT, CDR2 YYREEE (reference sequence). V was trimmed by 0 bases and J by 2 bases, leaving 10 bases between them. This CDR3 region has 15 residues. In DNA, the CDR3 is TGTGCCAGCAGCTTGGGCGGGAAAGCCACAGATACGCAGTATTTT. Encoded protein: CASSLGGKATDTQYF. The variable domain in full, completed from reference TRBV5-4 and TRBJ2-3, reads ETGVTQSPTHLIKTRGQQVTLRCSSQSGHNTVSWYQQALGQGPQFIFQYYREEENGRGNFPPRFSGLQFPNYSSELNVNALELDDSALYLCASSLGGKATDTQYFGPGTRLTVL.

This clone was seen only a few times. The V gene is TRBV5-1, the J gene TRBJ1-6; 7 positions agree with TRBD1. Trimming took 0 bases from V and 8 from J; bases not matched to a gene: 5. Germline V gene data show CDR1 as SGHRS and CDR2 as YFSETQ. The length of the CDR3 is 15 residues. In DNA, the CDR3 is TGCGCCAGCAGCTTGGCCACAGGGGTGGATTCACCCCTCCACTTT. This codes for CASSLATGVDSPLHF.

The CDR3: CASSQDRGRASGANVLTF. The CDR3 bases are TGTGCCAGCAGCCAAGATCGAGGCAGGGCCTCTGGGGCCAACGTCCTGACTTTC. J is TRBJ2-6 and V is TRBV14; D possibly corresponds to TRBD1 (5 bases). V was trimmed by 0 bases and J by 0 bases, leaving 12 bases between them. Germline CDR1 reads SGHDN; CDR2 reads FVKESK. This CDR3 spans 18 amino acids.

The chain uses TRBV2 and TRBJ2-1; D is possibly TRBD2 (6 bases). Per germline, CDR1 SNHLY and CDR2 FYNNEI. The CDR3 contains 15 residues. V lost 3 bases and J lost 0, with 9 bases in between. The CDR3: CASSDWEVSYNEQFF. In DNA, the CDR3 is TGTGCCAGCAGTGATTGGGAGGTCTCCTACAATGAGCAGTTCTTC.

V is TRBV30 and J is TRBJ1-2; D is unresolved. Trimming cost V 2 bases and J 1 base, with 14 bases left between them. This CDR3 spans 15 amino acids. CDR1 and CDR2 from the germline V gene are GTSNPN and SVGIG (reference sequence). The DNA for the CDR3 is TGTGCCTGGAGTTTTAGAGCAGGATATAACTATGGCTACACCTTC. This encodes CAWSFRAGYNYGYTF. The full variable domain, in which reference TRBV30 and TRBJ1-2 provide the parts outside the CDR3, is SQTIHQWPATLVQPVGSPLSLECTVEGTSNPNLYWYRQAAGRGLQLLFYSVGIGQISSEVPQNLSASRPQDRQFILSSKKLLLSDSGFYLCAWSFRAGYNYGYTFGSGTRLTVV.

The chain recombines TRBV2 with TRBJ2-3; perhaps TRBD1 as D (6 bases). The CDR3 extends over 12 amino acids. V shed 10 bases and J shed 4 bases, with 12 bases lying between them. Germline V lookup: CDR1 SNHLY, CDR2 FYNNEI. The CDR3 sequence: CATNPGADTQYF. CDR3 in DNA: TGTGCCACCAATCCAGGGGCAGATACGCAGTATTTT.

This clone was seen more than once but under ten times. The chain is built from TRBV9 and TRBJ1-1; D gene unclear. The CDR3 is 14 residues long. Germline V gene sequence: CDR1 SGDLS, CDR2 YYNGEE. V was trimmed by 1 base and J by 1 base, leaving 8 bases between them. CDR3 residues: CASSVTPKNTEAFF. Written as DNA, the CDR3 is TGTGCCAGCAGCGTAACCCCTAAGAACACTGAAGCTTTCTTT. The whole variable domain, remainder taken from reference TRBV9 and TRBJ1-1, is DSGVTQTPKHLITATGQRVTLRCSPRSGDLSVYWYQQSLDQGLQFLIQYYNGEERAKGNILERFSAQQFPDLHSELNLSSLELGDSALYFCASSVTPKNTEAFFGQGTRLTVV.

V and J are TRBV12-5 and TRBJ1-6; TRBD1 matches 7 bases. This CDR3 region has 16 residues. V gave up 5 bases and J gave up 2 bases; unmatched junction bases: 6. Germline assignment: CDR1 LGHNT and CDR2 FRNRAP. The CDR3 nucleotides are TGTGCTAGTGGTGAGGGGGCGGGCACCTATAATTCACCCCTCCACTTT. It yields the protein CASGEGAGTYNSPLHF. The complete variable domain, with remaining parts taken from reference TRBV12-5 and TRBJ1-6, reads DARVTQTPRHKVTEMGQEVTMRCQPILGHNTVFWYRQTMMQGLELLAYFRNRAPLDDSGMPKDRFSAEMPDATLATLKIQPSEPRDSAVYFCASGEGAGTYNSPLHFGNGTRLTVT.

The chain links TRBV21-1 to TRBJ2-6; TRBD1, the D gene given by the table, was not confirmed from the DNA. TRBV21-1 is a pseudogene locus. CDR3 size: 17 residues. The CDR3 DNA follows: TGTGCCAGCAGCAAAGAAGGGACAGGGCGTGGGGCCAACGTCCTGACTTTC. Its protein product is CASSKEGTGRGANVLTF.

The chain carries TRBV19 and TRBJ2-6, with TRBD1 identical over 7 bases. The CDR3 runs 16 residues. The V gene's germline CDR1 is LNHDA and CDR2 SQIVND (reference sequence). Trimming removed 3 bases from V and 0 bases from J; junction bases left unmatched: 2. CDR3 residues: CASSITGASGANVLTF. The DNA for the CDR3 is TGTGCCAGTAGTATTACAGGGGCCTCTGGGGCCAACGTCCTGACTTTC.

CDR3 sequence (DNA): TGTGCCAGCAGTTTATATACTAGCGGAGGGGGGACCCAGTACTTC. Translating it yields CASSLYTSGGGTQYF. The chain recombines TRBV27 with TRBJ2-5; TRBD2 agrees at 8 bases. This CDR3 has 15 amino acids. The germline V gene encodes CDR1 MNHEY and CDR2 SMNVEV (reference sequence). The V gene end was trimmed by 1 base and the J gene end by 7 bases; junction bases not matched to a gene: 8.